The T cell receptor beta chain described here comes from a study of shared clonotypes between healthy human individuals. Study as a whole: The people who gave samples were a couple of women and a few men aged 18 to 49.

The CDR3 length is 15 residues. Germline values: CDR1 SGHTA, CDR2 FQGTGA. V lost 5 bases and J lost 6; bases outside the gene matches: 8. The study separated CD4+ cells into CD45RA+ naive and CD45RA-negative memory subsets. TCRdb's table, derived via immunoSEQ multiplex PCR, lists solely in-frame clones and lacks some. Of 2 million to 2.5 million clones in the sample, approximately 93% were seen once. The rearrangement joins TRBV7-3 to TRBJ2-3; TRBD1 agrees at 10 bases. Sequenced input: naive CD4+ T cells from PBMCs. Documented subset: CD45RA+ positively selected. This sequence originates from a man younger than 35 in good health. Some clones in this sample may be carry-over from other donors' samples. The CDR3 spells CASSIGTGESDTQYF. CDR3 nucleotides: TGTGCCAGCAGCATCGGGACAGGGGAGTCCGATACGCAGTATTTT. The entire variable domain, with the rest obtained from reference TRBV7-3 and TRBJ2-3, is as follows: GAGVSQTPSNKVTEKGKYVELRCDPISGHTALYWYRQSLGQGPEFLIYFQGTGAADDSGLPNDRFFAVRPEGSVSTLKIQRTERGDSAVYLCASSIGTGESDTQYFGPGTRLTVL.